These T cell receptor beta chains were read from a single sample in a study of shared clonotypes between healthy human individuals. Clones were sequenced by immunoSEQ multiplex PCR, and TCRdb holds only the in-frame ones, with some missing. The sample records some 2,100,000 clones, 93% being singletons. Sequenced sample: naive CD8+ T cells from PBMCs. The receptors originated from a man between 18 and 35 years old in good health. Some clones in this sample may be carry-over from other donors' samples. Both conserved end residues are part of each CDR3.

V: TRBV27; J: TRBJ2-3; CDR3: CASRGLAGGAADTQYF
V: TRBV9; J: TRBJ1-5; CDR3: CASSPERGNQPQHF
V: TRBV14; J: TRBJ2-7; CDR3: CASSPGTGFYEQYF
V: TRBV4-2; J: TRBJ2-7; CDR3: CASSPRDSRGYEQYF
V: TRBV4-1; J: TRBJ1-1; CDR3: CASSQEGAGAEAFF
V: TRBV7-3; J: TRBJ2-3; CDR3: CASSEGPGATDTQYF
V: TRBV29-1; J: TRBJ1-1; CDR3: CSVDSGPEAFF
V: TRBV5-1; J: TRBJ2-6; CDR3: CASSFAPGSGANVLTF
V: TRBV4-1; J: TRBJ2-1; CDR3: CASSQEFQGRNNEQFF
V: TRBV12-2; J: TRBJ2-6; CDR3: CASPDRDRSISGANVLTF
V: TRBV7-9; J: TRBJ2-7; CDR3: CASSPREYEQYF
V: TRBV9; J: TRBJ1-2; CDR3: CASSTAGKGTYYGYTF
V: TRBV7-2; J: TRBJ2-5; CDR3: CASGSMGRGAETQYF
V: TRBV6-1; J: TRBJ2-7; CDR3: CASGYRASGSLF
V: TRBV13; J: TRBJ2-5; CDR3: CASSLTGVGEETQYF
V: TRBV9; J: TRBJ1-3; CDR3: CASSLRQAGNTIYF
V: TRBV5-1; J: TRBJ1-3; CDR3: CASSIQGAGNTIYF
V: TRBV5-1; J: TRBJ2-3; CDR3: CASSWDRGTDTQYF
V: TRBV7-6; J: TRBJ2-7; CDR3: CASSLLGGPAYEQYF
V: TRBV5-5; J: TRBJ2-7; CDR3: CASSLGLAGEQYF
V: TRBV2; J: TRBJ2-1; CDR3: CASSPKRSSYNEQFF
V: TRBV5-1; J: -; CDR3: CASSLGPWDSSYEQYF
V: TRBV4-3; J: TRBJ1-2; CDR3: CASSQDPVMGTNYGYTF
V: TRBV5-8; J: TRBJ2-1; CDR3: CASNQPGGANEQFF
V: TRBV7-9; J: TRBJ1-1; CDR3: CASTDDAGMRNTEAFF
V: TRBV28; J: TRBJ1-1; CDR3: CASSEHGTEAFF
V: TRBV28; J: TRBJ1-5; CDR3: CASSRPGQGNQPQHF
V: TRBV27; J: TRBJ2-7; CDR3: CASSLIKGPKLEQYF
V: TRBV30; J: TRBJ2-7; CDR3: CAWSVLSGSSEQYF
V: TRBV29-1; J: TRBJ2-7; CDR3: CSVGETTHEQYF
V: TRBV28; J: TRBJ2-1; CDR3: CASSSYLGGRAGNEQFF
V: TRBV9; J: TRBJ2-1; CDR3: CASSPVPGEQFF
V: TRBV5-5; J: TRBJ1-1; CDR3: CASSFILGNTEAFF
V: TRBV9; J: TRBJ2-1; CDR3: CASRSGLAGPDEQFF
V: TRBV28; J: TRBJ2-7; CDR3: CASSLKNSGTGEQYF
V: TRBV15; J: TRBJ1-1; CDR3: CATRIAGLNTEAFF
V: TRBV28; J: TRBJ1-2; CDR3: CASSFLLPLTGINYGYTF
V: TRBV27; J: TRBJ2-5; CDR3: CASTTQNRTGIGQETQYF
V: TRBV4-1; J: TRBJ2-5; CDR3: CASSQRSRQETQYF
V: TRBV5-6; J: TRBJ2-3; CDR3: CASRLLAGGPTDTQYF